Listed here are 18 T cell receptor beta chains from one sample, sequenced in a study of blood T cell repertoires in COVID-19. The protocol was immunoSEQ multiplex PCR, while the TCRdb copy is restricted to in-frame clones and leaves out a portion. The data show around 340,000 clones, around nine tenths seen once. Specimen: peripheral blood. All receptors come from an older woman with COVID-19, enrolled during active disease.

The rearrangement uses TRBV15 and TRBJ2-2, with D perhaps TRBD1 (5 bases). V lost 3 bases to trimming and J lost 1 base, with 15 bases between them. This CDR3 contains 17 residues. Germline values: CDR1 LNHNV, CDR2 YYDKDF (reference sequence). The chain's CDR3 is CATSRDPWTKNTGELFF. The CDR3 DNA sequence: TGTGCCACCAGCAGGGATCCCTGGACAAAGAACACCGGGGAGCTGTTTTTT.

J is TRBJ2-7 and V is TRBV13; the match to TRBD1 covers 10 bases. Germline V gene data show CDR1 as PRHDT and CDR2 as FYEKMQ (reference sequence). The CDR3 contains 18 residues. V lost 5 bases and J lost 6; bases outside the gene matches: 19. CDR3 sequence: CASSAAGTGVTGYSEQYF. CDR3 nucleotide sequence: TGTGCCAGCAGCGCCGCCGGGACAGGGGTCACTGGGTATTCCGAGCAGTACTTC.

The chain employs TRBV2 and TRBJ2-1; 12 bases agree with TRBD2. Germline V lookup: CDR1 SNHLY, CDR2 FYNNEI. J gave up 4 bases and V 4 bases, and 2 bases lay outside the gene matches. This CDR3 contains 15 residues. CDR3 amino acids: CASSGLAGEYNEQFF. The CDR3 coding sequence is TGTGCCAGCAGTGGACTAGCGGGGGAATACAATGAGCAGTTCTTC.

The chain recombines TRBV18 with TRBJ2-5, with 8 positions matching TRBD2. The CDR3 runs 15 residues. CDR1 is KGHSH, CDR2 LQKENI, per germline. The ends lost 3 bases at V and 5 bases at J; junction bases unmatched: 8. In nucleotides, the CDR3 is TGTGCCAGCTCACCGGGAGTAGCGGGGATGGAGACCCAGTACTTC. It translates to CASSPGVAGMETQYF.

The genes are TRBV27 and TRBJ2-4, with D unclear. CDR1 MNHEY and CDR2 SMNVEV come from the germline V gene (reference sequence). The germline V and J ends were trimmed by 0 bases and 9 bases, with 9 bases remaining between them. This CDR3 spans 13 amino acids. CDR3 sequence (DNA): TGTGCCAGCAGTTTATCGAGGCAGCGCATTCAGTACTTC. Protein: CASSLSRQRIQYF.

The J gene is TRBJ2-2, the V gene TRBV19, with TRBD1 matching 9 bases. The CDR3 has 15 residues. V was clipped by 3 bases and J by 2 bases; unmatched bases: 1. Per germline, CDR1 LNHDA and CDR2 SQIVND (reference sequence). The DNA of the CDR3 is TGTGCCAGTAGTATCACAGGGGGCAACACCGGGGAGCTGTTTTTT. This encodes CASSITGGNTGELFF. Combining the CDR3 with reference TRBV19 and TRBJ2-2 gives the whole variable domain DGGITQSPKYLFRKEGQNVTLSCEQNLNHDAMYWYRQDPGQGLRLIYYSQIVNDFQKGDIAEGYSVSREKKESFPLTVTSAQKNPTAFYLCASSITGGNTGELFFGEGSRLTVL.

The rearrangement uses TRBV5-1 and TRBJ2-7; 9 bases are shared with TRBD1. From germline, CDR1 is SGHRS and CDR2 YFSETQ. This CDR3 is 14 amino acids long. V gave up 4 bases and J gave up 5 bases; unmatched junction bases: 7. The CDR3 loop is CASSPTTGGNEQYF. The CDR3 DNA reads TGCGCCAGCAGCCCCACAACAGGGGGCAACGAGCAGTACTTC.

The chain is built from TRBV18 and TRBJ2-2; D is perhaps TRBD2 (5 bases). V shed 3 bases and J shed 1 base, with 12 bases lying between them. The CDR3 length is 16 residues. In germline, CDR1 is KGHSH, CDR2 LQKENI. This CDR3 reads CASSPPYRENTGELFF. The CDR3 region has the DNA TGTGCCAGCTCACCCCCCTACCGGGAGAACACCGGGGAGCTGTTTTTT.

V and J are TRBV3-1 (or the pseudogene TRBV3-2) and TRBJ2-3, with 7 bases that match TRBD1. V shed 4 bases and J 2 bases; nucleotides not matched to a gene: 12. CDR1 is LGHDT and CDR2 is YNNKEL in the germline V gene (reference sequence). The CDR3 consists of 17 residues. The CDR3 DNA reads TGTGCCAGCAGCCCATTGACAGGGACGGGATTCACAGATACGCAGTATTTT. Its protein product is CASSPLTGTGFTDTQYF.

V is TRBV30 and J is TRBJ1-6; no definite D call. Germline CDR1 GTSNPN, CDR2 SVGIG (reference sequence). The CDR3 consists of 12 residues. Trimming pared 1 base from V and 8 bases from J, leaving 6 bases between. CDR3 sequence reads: CAWSAQYSPLHF. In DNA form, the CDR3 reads TGTGCCTGGAGTGCCCAGTATTCACCCCTCCACTTT.

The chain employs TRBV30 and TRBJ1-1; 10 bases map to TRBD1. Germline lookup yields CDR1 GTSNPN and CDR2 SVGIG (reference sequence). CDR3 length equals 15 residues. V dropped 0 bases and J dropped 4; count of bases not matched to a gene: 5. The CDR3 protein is CAWSVGQGFGTEAFF. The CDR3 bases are TGTGCCTGGAGTGTGGGACAGGGGTTTGGCACTGAAGCTTTCTTT.

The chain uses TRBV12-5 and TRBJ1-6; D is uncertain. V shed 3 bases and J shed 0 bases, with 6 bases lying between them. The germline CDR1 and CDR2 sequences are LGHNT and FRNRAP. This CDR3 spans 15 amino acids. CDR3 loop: CASGLGSSYNSPLHF. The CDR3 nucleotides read TGTGCTAGTGGTTTAGGGAGCTCCTATAATTCACCCCTCCACTTT.

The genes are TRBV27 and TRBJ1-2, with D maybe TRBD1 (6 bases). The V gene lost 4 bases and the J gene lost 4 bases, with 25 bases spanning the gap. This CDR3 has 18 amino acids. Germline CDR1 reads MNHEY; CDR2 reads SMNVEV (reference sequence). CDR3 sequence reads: CASSSGYLQGFFGYGYTF. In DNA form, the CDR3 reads TGTGCCAGCAGTTCGGGGTACCTACAGGGCTTTTTCGGCTATGGCTACACCTTC.

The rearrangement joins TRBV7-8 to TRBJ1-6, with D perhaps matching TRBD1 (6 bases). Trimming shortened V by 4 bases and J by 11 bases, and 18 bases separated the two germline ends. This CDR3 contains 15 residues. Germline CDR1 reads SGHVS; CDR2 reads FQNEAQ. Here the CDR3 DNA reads TGTGCCAGCAGCTCCCGGTTGGGGGCGACCCCACCCCTCCACTTT. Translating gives CASSSRLGATPPLHF.

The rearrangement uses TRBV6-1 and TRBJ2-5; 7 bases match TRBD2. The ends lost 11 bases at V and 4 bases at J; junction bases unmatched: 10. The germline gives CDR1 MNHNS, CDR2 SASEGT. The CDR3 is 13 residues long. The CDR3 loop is CAAQGLKGETQYF. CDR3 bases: TGTGCCGCCCAGGGACTAAAGGGAGAGACCCAGTACTTC.

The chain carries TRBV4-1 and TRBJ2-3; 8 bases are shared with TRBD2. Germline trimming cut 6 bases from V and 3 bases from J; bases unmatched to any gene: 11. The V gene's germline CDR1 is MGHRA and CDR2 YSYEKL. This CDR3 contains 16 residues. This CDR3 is CASRILPGLGTDTQYF. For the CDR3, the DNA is TGCGCCAGCAGGATCCTGCCGGGACTAGGAACAGATACGCAGTATTTT.

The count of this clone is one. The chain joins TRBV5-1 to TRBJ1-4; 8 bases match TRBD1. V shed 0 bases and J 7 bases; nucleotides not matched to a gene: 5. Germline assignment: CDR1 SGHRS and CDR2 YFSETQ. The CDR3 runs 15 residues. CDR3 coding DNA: TGCGCCAGCAGCTTGGTAGGACAGGGCGGTGAAAAACTGTTTTTT. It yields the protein CASSLVGQGGEKLFF.

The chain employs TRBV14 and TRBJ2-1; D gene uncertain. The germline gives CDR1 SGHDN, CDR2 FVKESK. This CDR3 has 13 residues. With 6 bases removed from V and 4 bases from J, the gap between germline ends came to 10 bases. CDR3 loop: CASRLTPYNEQFF. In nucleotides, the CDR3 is TGTGCCAGCAGACTGACTCCTTACAATGAGCAGTTCTTC.